This T cell receptor beta chain was found in a study of CD8+ T cells in alopecia areata. Points from the study as a whole: Tofacitinib significantly brought down scalp clonality and expanded CD8+ clones among top 100. While tofacitinib was given, many expanded lesional clones persisted in scalp and blood.

For this clone: As yet, its antigen is unknown.

CDR1 and CDR2 (germline): MGHRA, YSYEKL. This CDR3 comprises 19 residues. V trimming: 0 bases; J trimming: 7 bases; junction bases outside the gene matches: 15. The treatment is: oral pan-JAK inhibitor, 5-10 mg twice daily. Investigators isolated RNA and reverse transcribed it into cDNA to act as the sequencing template. Clones were read by immunoSEQ multiplex PCR, and TCRdb kept only the in-frame ones, dropping some. The profile shows approximately 200,000 clones, roughly 60% of them singletons. The chain links TRBV4-1 to TRBJ2-2, with 9 bases matching TRBD2. The receptor's source is a human donor with alopecia areata. This material consisted of CD4+ T cells sorted from blood, taken at week 24, from a patient treated with tofacitinib. The CDR3 region is CASSQEPRFGGGAIGELFF. In nucleotides, the CDR3 is TGCGCCAGCAGCCAAGAACCTCGGTTTGGCGGGGGGGCCATCGGGGAGCTGTTTTTT.